This is a list of T cell receptor beta chains from one sample in a study of blood T cell repertoires in COVID-19. Generated by immunoSEQ multiplex PCR, the TCRdb table keeps only in-frame clones and is missing some. The sample gives 85,000 to 120,000 clones, 71% of which show up once; more than 0.8% is in the top ten. The source material was peripheral blood. The receptor set was obtained from a human donor with acute or convalescent COVID-19. The donor label of this sample is uncertain. Each CDR3 is given with its conserved first and last residue. D genes are given only for firm matches. The size entry is marked missing in some rows and otherwise reads once, few, many or a size class.

D	V	J	size	DNA	CDR3
NA	TRBV18	TRBJ2-1	NA	TGTGCCAGCTCACCACTAGCGACCTCCTACAATGAGCAGTTCTTC	CASSPLATSYNEQFF
NA	TRBV5-1	TRBJ1-1	NA	TGCGCCAGCAGCGGGGGACAACTGAACACTGAAGCTTTCTTT	CASSGGQLNTEAFF
NA	TRBV4-1	TRBJ1-5	many	TGCGCCAGCAGCCCAACAGGGCCTAATCAGCCCCAGCATTTT	CASSPTGPNQPQHF
NA	TRBV6-2/TRBV6-3	TRBJ2-5	few	TGTGCCAGCAGTTACTTTGCTTGGAGGAAGAGGGACCAAGAGACCCAGTACTTC	CASSYFAWRKRDQETQYF
TRBD1	TRBV29-1	TRBJ2-7	NA	TGCAGCGTTGCAGGGCAGGGGGTCTGGGAGCAGTACTTC	CSVAGQGVWEQYF
NA	TRBV2	TRBJ1-5	NA	TGTGCCAGCAGCACACAGGGTAATAGCAATCAGCCCCAGCATTTT	CASSTQGNSNQPQHF
NA	TRBV30	TRBJ1-4	NA	TGTGCCTGGAGTGACGGGGTTAATGAAAAACTGTTTTTT	CAWSDGVNEKLFF
TRBD2	TRBV7-9	TRBJ2-2	NA	TGTGCCAGCAGCGCCAGGGGAAGCGGGGGCTACACCGGGGAGCTGTTTTTT	CASSARGSGGYTGELFF
NA	TRBV27	TRBJ2-1	few	TGTGCCAGCAGTATAGACAGCTACAATGAGCAGTTCTTC	CASSIDSYNEQFF
NA	TRBV2	TRBJ1-5	NA	TGTGCCAGCAGCCGGGACATGGATCAGCCCCAGCATTTT	CASSRDMDQPQHF
TRBD1	TRBV27	TRBJ2-7	once	TGTGCCAGCAGTTTATGGGGGACAGAGGGGGCTGAGGAGCAGTACTTC	CASSLWGTEGAEEQYF
TRBD1	TRBV11-2	TRBJ1-2	once	TGTGCCAGCAGCCGTGACAGGGTAACCGTCGGCTACACCTTC	CASSRDRVTVGYTF
TRBD2	TRBV3-1/TRBV3-2	TRBJ2-7	NA	TGTGCCAGCAGCCAGCGCCACACTAGCGGTAGCTCCTACGAGCAGTACTTC	CASSQRHTSGSSYEQYF
NA	TRBV11-2	TRBJ1-2	NA	TGTGCCAGCAGCGGTCTCCGAAGGGAGGGCTATGGCTACACCTTC	CASSGLRREGYGYTF
NA	TRBV6-5	TRBJ2-3	once	TGTGCCAGCAGACTCTTTTATAGCACAGATACGCAGTATTTT	CASRLFYSTDTQYF
NA	TRBV3-1/TRBV3-2	TRBJ1-4	once	TGTGCCAGCAGCGTACAGGGCCTGAAGGAAAAACTGTTTTTT	CASSVQGLKEKLFF
TRBD1	TRBV6-5	TRBJ1-2	once	TGTGCCAGCAGACATCCCGGGACAGGGGACGGCTACACCTTC	CASRHPGTGDGYTF
TRBD2	TRBV19	TRBJ2-7	NA	TGTGCCAGTAGTATTGCGGCGGGGGGGGACTACGAGCAGTACTTC	CASSIAAGGDYEQYF